The 27 T cell receptor beta chains presented below share a single source sample, sequenced in a study of T cell responses to AZD1222 COVID-19 vaccine. Here immunoSEQ multiplex PCR was the method, and the copy in TCRdb shows in-frame clones only, minus some. The sample holds roughly 76,000 clones, roughly 90% seen once. The specimen comprised peripheral blood, sampled on day 0 of AZD1222 vaccination. The receptor set was obtained from an adult in good health.

V and J are TRBV28 and TRBJ1-4, with 9 bases matching TRBD1. Germline CDR1 is MDHEN and CDR2 is SYDVKM. The length of the CDR3 is 15 residues. V dropped 6 bases and J dropped 5; count of bases not matched to a gene: 7. CDR3 bases: TGTGCCAGCAGGGAACAGACAGGGGGGAATGAAAAACTGTTTTTT. This translates into CASREQTGGNEKLFF.

This clone was counted between two and nine times. The chain is built from TRBV10-3 and TRBJ2-5, with 9 bases matching TRBD1. V lost 7 bases to trimming and J lost 3 bases; unmatched junction nucleotides: 3. In germline, CDR1 is ENHRY, CDR2 SYGVKD. This CDR3 spans 13 amino acids. The CDR3 reads CAITRDREETQYF. The CDR3 DNA is TGTGCCATCACCCGGGACAGGGAAGAGACCCAGTACTTC.

This chain connects TRBV29-1 to TRBJ2-1, with D possibly called TRBD1 or TRBD2 (6 bases each). With 6 bases removed from V and 12 bases from J, the gap between germline ends came to 30 bases. CDR1 and CDR2 (germline): SQVTM, ANQGSEA. The CDR3 contains 16 residues. The CDR3 region is CSVESRGSGHKTGQFF. The CDR3 DNA follows: TGCAGCGTGGAATCTAGGGGGAGCGGGCACAAAACTGGGCAGTTCTTC.

CDR3 amino acids: CASGLVTGVFGGPYNEQFF. In nucleotides, the CDR3 is TGTGCTAGTGGTTTGGTAACAGGTGTTTTTGGGGGGCCTTACAATGAGCAGTTCTTC. The chain employs TRBV12-5 and TRBJ2-1; D possibly uses TRBD1 or TRBD2 (6 bases each). The V and J ends lost 0 bases and 4 bases respectively, with 22 bases between them. The CDR3 is 19 amino acids. CDR1 is LGHNT, CDR2 FRNRAP, per germline. Combining the CDR3 with reference TRBV12-5 and TRBJ2-1 gives the whole variable domain DARVTQTPRHKVTEMGQEVTMRCQPILGHNTVFWYRQTMMQGLELLAYFRNRAPLDDSGMPKDRFSAEMPDATLATLKIQPSEPRDSAVYFCASGLVTGVFGGPYNEQFFGPGTRLTVL.

The chain links TRBV5-1 to TRBJ1-3; no reliable D call. Germline V gene data show CDR1 as SGHRS and CDR2 as YFSETQ. V gave up 0 bases and J gave up 3 bases, with 7 bases separating them. This CDR3 is built from 14 residues. The CDR3 DNA follows: TGCGCCAGCAGCTTGGTTGGGATTGGAAACACCATATATTTT. This gives the protein CASSLVGIGNTIYF.

V usage is TRBV19 and J usage is TRBJ1-5, with D possibly matching TRBD1 (6 bases). The ends were cut back, 4 bases at V and 3 bases at J, with 13 bases in the middle. Germline loops: CDR1 LNHDA, CDR2 SQIVND (reference sequence). This CDR3 has 15 amino acids. CDR3 sequence (DNA): TGTGCCAGTAGTAGTGGGGGGCCCTTCAATCAGCCCCAGCATTTT. Protein: CASSSGGPFNQPQHF.

This chain links TRBV27 with TRBJ2-7, with no clear D. The CDR3 is 11 amino acids. CDR1 MNHEY and CDR2 SMNVEV come from the germline V gene (reference sequence). Trimming removed 4 bases from V and 5 bases from J, with 6 bases in between. CDR3 DNA: TGTGCCAGCAGTTATTACCACGAGCAGTACTTC. It specifies CASSYYHEQYF.

This clone was recorded a few times. The chain links TRBV27 to TRBJ1-2; maybe TRBD1 (5 bases). CDR3 size: 14 residues. V dropped 6 bases and J dropped 4 bases, with 15 bases sitting between them. Looked up from germline, CDR1 is MNHEY and CDR2 is SMNVEV (reference sequence). CDR3 bases: TGTGCCAGCAGCCCCACAGGACTACTCTATGGCTACACCTTC. Translating gives CASSPTGLLYGYTF.

Only one count was recorded for this clone. The chain employs TRBV10-3 and TRBJ2-4; perhaps TRBD1 as D (5 bases). CDR3 length: 15 amino acids. The germline V gene encodes CDR1 ENHRY and CDR2 SYGVKD. V shed 0 bases and J shed 2 bases, with 8 bases lying between them. DNA for the CDR3: TGTGCCATCAGTGAGTCGACAGCCTCCAAAAACATTCAGTACTTC. The encoded protein is CAISESTASKNIQYF.

This chain joins TRBV5-4 and TRBJ1-2; D unclear. V lost 4 bases, J lost 2 bases, and 12 bases lay in between. This CDR3 contains 14 residues. Germline V lookup: CDR1 SGHNT, CDR2 YYREEE (reference sequence). The CDR3 region has the DNA TGTGCCAGCAGCCGAGATCCCCAGAACTATGGCTACACCTTC. This sequence encodes CASSRDPQNYGYTF.

The chain recombines TRBV7-8 with TRBJ2-5; D may be TRBD1 (7 bases). The V gene lost 5 bases and the J gene lost 1 base, with 17 bases spanning the gap. CDR1 is SGHVS and CDR2 is FQNEAQ in the germline V gene. This CDR3 has 16 residues. CDR3 region: CASSVGQRGAQETQYF. CDR3 nucleotide sequence: TGTGCCAGCAGCGTGGGACAGAGGGGGGCCCAAGAGACCCAGTACTTC.

The gene calls are TRBV27 and TRBJ2-3; D might be TRBD2 (6 bases). Germline lookup yields CDR1 MNHEY and CDR2 SMNVEV (reference sequence). V was pared by 8 bases and J by 8 bases, with 17 bases between. The CDR3 sequence is 13 residues long. The CDR3 DNA reads TGTGCCAGCGGGGGACTCTCTGGGGGTACGCAGTATTTT. Amino acid sequence: CASGGLSGGTQYF.

The gene calls are TRBV10-3 and TRBJ1-1; tentatively, D is TRBD1 (6 bases). CDR3 length: 16 residues. Trimming shortened V by 6 bases and J by 3 bases, and 20 bases separated the two germline ends. The V gene's germline CDR1 is ENHRY and CDR2 SYGVKD. CDR3 residues: CAIRPTSGASYTEAFF. DNA of the CDR3: TGTGCCATCAGGCCCACGTCGGGGGCGTCGTACACTGAAGCTTTCTTT.

The chain employs TRBV7-9 and TRBJ1-2; D is unclear. V dropped 5 bases and J dropped 5 bases, with 15 bases sitting between them. The CDR3 runs 14 residues. The V gene's germline CDR1 is SEHNR and CDR2 FQNEAQ (reference sequence). Here the CDR3 DNA reads TGTGCCAGCAGCCCATACCGGGGAATGTATGGCTACACCTTC. Translation gives CASSPYRGMYGYTF.

The chain recombines TRBV18 with TRBJ1-2; 9 nucleotides agree with TRBD1. This CDR3 contains 15 residues. The germline V gene has CDR1 KGHSH and CDR2 LQKENI. The V gene end was trimmed by 2 bases and the J gene end by 3 bases; junction bases not matched to a gene: 4. The CDR3, as DNA: TGTGCCAGCTCACCAGGACAGGGGCTCCACTATGGCTACACCTTC. Translated: CASSPGQGLHYGYTF.

The chain is built from TRBV14 and TRBJ2-6, with D uncertain. The CDR3 consists of 19 residues. Trimming cost V 0 bases and J 4 bases, with 19 bases left between them. Germline V gene sequence: CDR1 SGHDN, CDR2 FVKESK. The CDR3 region has the DNA TGTGCCAGCAGCCAAGATATTAAAAAATGGGGTCCAGGGGCCAACGTCCTGACTTTC. This codes for CASSQDIKKWGPGANVLTF.

The chain couples TRBV18 to TRBJ1-5, with 7 bases matching TRBD1. CDR1 is KGHSH and CDR2 is LQKENI in the germline V gene. The ends lost 4 bases at V and 5 bases at J; junction bases unmatched: 2. The CDR3 covers 13 residues. CDR3 protein: CASSLQGDQPQHF. For the CDR3, the DNA is TGTGCCAGCTCACTCCAGGGGGATCAGCCCCAGCATTTT.

The V gene is TRBV12-3 or TRBV12-4, the J gene TRBJ1-6; D gene unclear. The CDR3 consists of 13 residues. Deletions cut 5 bases from V and 6 bases from J, with 8 bases between. CDR3 nucleotides: TGTGCCAGCAGTCTCGGTTTTAATTCACCCCTCCACTTT. This codes for CASSLGFNSPLHF.

The chain carries TRBV29-1 and TRBJ1-5; the D is unclear. The CDR3 spans 12 residues. Trimming took off 4 bases at V and 3 bases at J, with 7 bases between the two ends. CDR1 SQVTM and CDR2 ANQGSEA come from the germline V gene. The CDR3 bases are TGCAGCGTTGGAGACCTCAATCAGCCCCAGCATTTT. It yields the protein CSVGDLNQPQHF.

This sequence joins TRBV30 and TRBJ1-2, with D unresolved. V shed 5 bases and J shed 1 base, with 2 bases lying between them. The CDR3 runs to 10 residues. Germline V lookup: CDR1 GTSNPN, CDR2 SVGIG (reference sequence). The CDR3 bases are TGTGCCTGGCTTAACTATGGCTACACCTTC. It yields the protein CAWLNYGYTF.

The CDR3 DNA sequence: TGTGCCAGCAGCGTAGGGCAGAGTAGCGGGGGGCCTTGGAATGAGCAGTTCTTC. Encoded protein: CASSVGQSSGGPWNEQFF. V and J are TRBV9 and TRBJ2-1; 10 nucleotides agree with TRBD2. The CDR3 contains 18 residues. V shed 0 bases, J shed 7 bases, and the junction held 13 bases outside the gene matches. Germline CDR1 reads SGDLS; CDR2 reads YYNGEE.

V is TRBV12-3 or TRBV12-4 and J is TRBJ2-7; D gene ambiguous. The ends were cut back, 0 bases at V and 6 bases at J, with 9 bases in the middle. The CDR3 loop spans 13 amino acids. Written as DNA, the CDR3 is TGTGCCAGCAGTTTAGCGCGTCGATCCGAGCAGTACTTC. Amino acid sequence: CASSLARRSEQYF.

The CDR3, as DNA: TGTGCCAGCAGTCCCCCGCAGCGCACCGGGGAGCTGTTTTTT. Its translation: CASSPPQRTGELFF. This chain links TRBV28 with TRBJ2-2; D is undetermined. The CDR3 totals 14 residues. The V end lost 5 bases, the J end lost 4 bases, and 11 bases lay between the germline ends. Germline assignment: CDR1 MDHEN and CDR2 SYDVKM.

V gene TRBV19 combines with J gene TRBJ1-5; unclear D gene. Germline V gene data show CDR1 as LNHDA and CDR2 as SQIVND (reference sequence). V lost 3 bases to trimming and J lost 2 bases, with 11 bases between them. The CDR3 spans 15 residues. CDR3 in DNA: TGTGCCAGTAGTATGAGTCGGCAGGGCAATCAGCCCCAGCATTTT. Protein sequence: CASSMSRQGNQPQHF.

The rearrangement links TRBV21-1 to TRBJ2-7; TRBD1 was called by the table and not checked on the DNA. TRBV21-1 is a pseudogene locus. The CDR3 totals 14 residues. In nucleotides, the CDR3 is TGTGCCAGCAGCAAGTCACAGGGTTTCCACGAGCAGTACGTC. Translation gives CASSKSQGFHEQYV.

J is TRBJ1-4 and V is TRBV6-2 or TRBV6-3, with D hard to call. Germline lookup yields CDR1 MNHEY and CDR2 SVGEGT. The CDR3 is 14 amino acids. Trimming removed 5 bases at V and 6 bases at J, with 13 bases between. CDR3 in amino acids: CASSRDGHHEKLFF. The CDR3 DNA reads as TGTGCCAGCAGTCGTGACGGGCACCATGAAAAACTGTTTTTT.

The rearrangement links TRBV27 to TRBJ2-1, with D unresolved. The CDR3 has 11 residues. From germline, CDR1 is MNHEY and CDR2 SMNVEV (reference sequence). V was clipped by 8 bases and J by 2 bases, with 4 bases between them. CDR3 DNA sequence: TGTGCCAGCTCTACCTACAATGAGCAGTTCTTC. It encodes CASSTYNEQFF.